This TCR beta chain is drawn from a study of blood T cell repertoires in COVID-19. Study-level information: Acute and convalescent COVID-19 samples came from the United States, Italy and Spain. The analysed material was cDNA or gDNA that came from T cells, B-cell-depleted T cells, or PBMCs.

Original handling: Quantification of nucleated cells was approximated via reference gene primer amplification. Repertoires were generated with immunoSEQ multiplex PCR, while TCRdb's copy carries only in-frame clones and drops some. The D gene and trimming were derived from the DNA, and the V and J assignments and clone size from that table. The repertoire holds roughly 230,000 clones, with 70% to 90% as singletons. CDR1 SGHRS and CDR2 YFSETQ come from the germline V gene. V was pared by 5 bases and J by 3 bases, with 6 bases of the junction left unmatched. The CDR3 is made up of 14 amino acids. The sequence was obtained from a man aged 40-55 years with acute or convalescent COVID-19. What was sequenced was peripheral blood. The chain couples TRBV5-1 to TRBJ1-1; the match to TRBD1 covers 8 bases. The CDR3 here is CASRTQGEDTEAFF. The CDR3 region has the DNA TGCGCCAGCAGGACACAGGGGGAAGACACTGAAGCTTTCTTT. Full variable domain (remainder filled in from reference TRBV5-1 and TRBJ1-1): KAGVTQTPRYLIKTRGQQVTLSCSPISGHRSVSWYQQTPGQGLQFLFEYFSETQRNKGNFPGRFSGRQFSNSRSEMNVSTLELGDSALYLCASRTQGEDTEAFFGQGTRLTVV.